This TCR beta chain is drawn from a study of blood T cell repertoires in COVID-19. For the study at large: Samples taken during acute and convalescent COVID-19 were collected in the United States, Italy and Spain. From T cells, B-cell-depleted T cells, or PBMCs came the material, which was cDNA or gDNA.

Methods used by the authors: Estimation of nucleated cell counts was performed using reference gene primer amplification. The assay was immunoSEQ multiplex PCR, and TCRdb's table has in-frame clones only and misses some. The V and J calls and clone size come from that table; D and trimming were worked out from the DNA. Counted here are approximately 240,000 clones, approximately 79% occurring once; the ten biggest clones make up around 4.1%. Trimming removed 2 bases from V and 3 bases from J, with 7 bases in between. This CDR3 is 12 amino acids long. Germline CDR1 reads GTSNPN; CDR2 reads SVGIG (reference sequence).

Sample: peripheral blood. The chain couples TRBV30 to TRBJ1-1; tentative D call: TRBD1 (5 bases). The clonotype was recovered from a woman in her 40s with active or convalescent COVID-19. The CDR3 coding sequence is TGTGCCTGGAGTCTAGGGGACACTGAAGCTTTCTTT. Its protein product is CAWSLGDTEAFF. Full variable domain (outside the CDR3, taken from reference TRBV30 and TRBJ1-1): SQTIHQWPATLVQPVGSPLSLECTVEGTSNPNLYWYRQAAGRGLQLLFYSVGIGQISSEVPQNLSASRPQDRQFILSSKKLLLSDSGFYLCAWSLGDTEAFFGQGTRLTVV.